The 14 T cell receptor beta chains below all came from one sample that was sequenced in a study of follicular helper T cells after annual influenza vaccination. Assay used: immunoSEQ multiplex PCR; TCRdb lists only in-frame clones, some missing. The sample has 10,000 or so clones; around four fifths are singletons. Stated time point: 2015-2016 season, 7 days after influenza vaccination. This sample comprised CXCR5- memory CD4+ T cells sorted from blood, obtained 7 days after influenza vaccination. These TCRs come from an adult who received the influenza vaccine.

Only a few counts were recorded for this clone. The rearrangement uses TRBV9 and TRBJ2-1, with unresolved D. V lost 3 bases to trimming and J lost 4 bases, with 5 bases between them. The CDR3 spans 12 residues. Germline CDR1 SGDLS, CDR2 YYNGEE. CDR3 amino acids: CASSARYNEQFF. CDR3 nucleotides: TGTGCCAGCAGCGCTAGATACAATGAGCAGTTCTTC. Full variable domain (remainder filled in from reference TRBV9 and TRBJ2-1): DSGVTQTPKHLITATGQRVTLRCSPRSGDLSVYWYQQSLDQGLQFLIQYYNGEERAKGNILERFSAQQFPDLHSELNLSSLELGDSALYFCASSARYNEQFFGPGTRLTVL.

This clone was seen once. The V and J genes are TRBV15 and TRBJ2-7; D ambiguous. Germline loops: CDR1 LNHNV, CDR2 YYDKDF (reference sequence). This CDR3 spans 15 amino acids. With 0 bases removed from V and 4 bases from J, the gap between germline ends came to 13 bases. The CDR3 is CATSRDQSKTYEQYF. CDR3 nucleotide sequence: TGTGCCACCAGCAGAGATCAGAGTAAAACATACGAGCAGTACTTC.

This chain joins TRBV15 and TRBJ1-6; 10 bases agree with TRBD1. The germline gives CDR1 LNHNV, CDR2 YYDKDF (reference sequence). The trim removed 0 bases at V and 8 bases at J, leaving 10 bases unmatched. CDR3 length: 18 amino acids. The CDR3 coding sequence is TGTGCCACCAGCAGAGATCTGGGGACAGGGGTTTCAGATTCACCCCTCCACTTT. This codes for CATSRDLGTGVSDSPLHF.

This chain uses TRBV7-9 with TRBJ1-1; no clear D gene. The CDR3 totals 15 residues. Per germline, CDR1 SEHNR and CDR2 FQNEAQ (reference sequence). Trimming took off 1 base at V and 1 base at J, with 10 bases between the two ends. This CDR3 reads CASSLGRPPNTEAFF. CDR3 coding DNA: TGTGCCAGCAGCTTAGGTAGACCCCCGAACACTGAAGCTTTCTTT.

The rearrangement uses TRBV4-3 and TRBJ1-6; D is perhaps TRBD1 (5 bases). Looked up from germline, CDR1 is LGHNA and CDR2 is YSLEER. The CDR3 runs to 15 residues. The V gene lost 2 bases and the J gene lost 5 bases, with 10 bases spanning the gap. Here the CDR3 reads CASSQSGLNNSPLHF. In nucleotides, the CDR3 is TGCGCCAGCAGCCAATCGGGACTTAATAATTCACCCCTCCACTTT.

The table lists this clone with a count of one. The rearrangement joins TRBV5-1 to TRBJ2-1, with 9 bases that match TRBD2. The CDR3 has 15 amino acids. Germline CDR1 is SGHRS and CDR2 is YFSETQ. The ends lost 0 bases at V and 4 bases at J; junction bases unmatched: 2. CDR3 protein: CASSLGLADYNEQFF. CDR3 DNA sequence: TGCGCCAGCAGCTTGGGACTAGCGGATTACAATGAGCAGTTCTTC.

This clone turned up a few times. V gene TRBV2 combines with J gene TRBJ1-2, with D uncertain. V lost 1 base and J lost 2, with 5 bases in between. The CDR3 is 13 residues long. Germline CDR1 is SNHLY and CDR2 is FYNNEI. CDR3 coding DNA: TGTGCCAGCAGTGAAGAGGGAAACTATGGCTACACCTTC. Its protein is CASSEEGNYGYTF.

The V and J genes are TRBV5-6 and TRBJ2-6; possibly TRBD1 for D (5 bases). Trimming left V 3 bases short and J 7 bases short, with 20 bases between. The CDR3 has 17 amino acids. Germline assignment: CDR1 SGHDT and CDR2 YYEEEE. The CDR3 reads CASSSGRVALFANVLTF. The CDR3 nucleotides are TGTGCCAGCAGCTCTGGCAGGGTGGCTTTATTTGCCAACGTCCTGACTTTC.

This clone was recorded once. V and J are TRBV7-6 and TRBJ2-7, with D possibly TRBD2 on 6 matching bases. The CDR3 has 13 residues. V lost 2 bases and J lost 6, with 11 bases in between. Germline lookup yields CDR1 SGHVS and CDR2 FNYEAQ. CDR3 loop: CASSLFFSGEQYF. The CDR3 nucleotides read TGTGCCAGCAGCTTATTTTTTAGCGGCGAGCAGTACTTC.

V is TRBV28 and J is TRBJ2-7; D ambiguous. Trimming stripped 2 bases from V and 0 bases from J, with 2 bases between. CDR3 length: 12 amino acids. CDR1 is MDHEN, CDR2 SYDVKM, per germline. CDR3 residues: CASSLGSYEQYF. In DNA, the CDR3 is TGTGCCAGCAGTTTAGGCTCCTACGAGCAGTACTTC.

The V call is TRBV2, the J call TRBJ1-1; possibly TRBD1 for D (6 bases). The CDR3 is made up of 13 amino acids. V was shortened by 6 bases and J by 1 base, with 9 bases between the two germline ends. Looked up from germline, CDR1 is SNHLY and CDR2 is FYNNEI. The CDR3 spells CASRQGWNTEAFF. CDR3 DNA sequence: TGTGCCAGCAGACAGGGCTGGAACACTGAAGCTTTCTTT.

V usage is TRBV6-6 and J usage is TRBJ2-7; TRBD2 matches 10 bases. In germline, CDR1 is MNHNY, CDR2 SVGAGI (reference sequence). The CDR3 contains 16 residues. V gave up 1 base and J gave up 4 bases; unmatched junction bases: 7. The CDR3: CASSYFLTSGEYEQYF. CDR3 nucleotide sequence: TGTGCCAGCAGTTACTTCCTTACTAGCGGGGAATACGAGCAGTACTTC.

The chain combines TRBV27 with TRBJ1-1, with D unclear. Trimming left V 2 bases short and J 3 bases short, with 7 bases between. This CDR3 region has 13 residues. Per germline, CDR1 MNHEY and CDR2 SMNVEV (reference sequence). CDR3 protein: CASSLRTYTEAFF. The CDR3 DNA follows: TGTGCCAGCAGTTTAAGGACTTACACTGAAGCTTTCTTT.

This clone was detected only a few times. V usage is TRBV19 and J usage is TRBJ2-1, with D tentatively TRBD2 (5 bases). Germline CDR1 is LNHDA and CDR2 is SQIVND (reference sequence). This CDR3 has 13 residues. Trimming took 8 bases from V and 5 from J, leaving 13 bases between them. CDR3 coding DNA: TGTGCCAGTCCTCGGGGTATCGACAATGAGCAGTTCTTC. Its protein is CASPRGIDNEQFF.